This TCR beta chain was captured by sequencing in a study of beta chain features in type 1 diabetes. General observations from the study: The study found moderately but significantly shorter TCRB CDR3s in all four CD4+ subsets of Type 1 diabetes patients.

The CDR3 consists of 15 residues. Trimming cost V 5 bases and J 3 bases; bases outside gene matches: 5. Germline V gene lookup returns CDR1 KGHSH and CDR2 LQKENI. The whole isolated RNA underwent reverse transcription, so sequencing captured expressed TCRB transcripts. TCRdb's table, derived via immunoSEQ multiplex PCR, lists solely in-frame clones and lacks some. The data contain 150,000 to 180,000 clones, under 13% of them seen just once; the ten biggest clones take up 0.5%. Note on this clone: What it binds is not known.

CD4+ naive, central memory, regulatory and stem cell-like memory subsets were isolated by sorting on CD45RO/CCR7/CD25/CD127/CD95/CD27. The sample comprised central memory CD4+ T cells from blood. This chain links TRBV18 with TRBJ2-1; TRBD1 agrees at 9 bases. This TCR derives from a man in his thirties or forties with type 1 diabetes. The CDR3 bases are TGTGCCAGCTCAGAACAGGGGGCTGACTACAATGAGCAGTTCTTC. Translating gives CASSEQGADYNEQFF.